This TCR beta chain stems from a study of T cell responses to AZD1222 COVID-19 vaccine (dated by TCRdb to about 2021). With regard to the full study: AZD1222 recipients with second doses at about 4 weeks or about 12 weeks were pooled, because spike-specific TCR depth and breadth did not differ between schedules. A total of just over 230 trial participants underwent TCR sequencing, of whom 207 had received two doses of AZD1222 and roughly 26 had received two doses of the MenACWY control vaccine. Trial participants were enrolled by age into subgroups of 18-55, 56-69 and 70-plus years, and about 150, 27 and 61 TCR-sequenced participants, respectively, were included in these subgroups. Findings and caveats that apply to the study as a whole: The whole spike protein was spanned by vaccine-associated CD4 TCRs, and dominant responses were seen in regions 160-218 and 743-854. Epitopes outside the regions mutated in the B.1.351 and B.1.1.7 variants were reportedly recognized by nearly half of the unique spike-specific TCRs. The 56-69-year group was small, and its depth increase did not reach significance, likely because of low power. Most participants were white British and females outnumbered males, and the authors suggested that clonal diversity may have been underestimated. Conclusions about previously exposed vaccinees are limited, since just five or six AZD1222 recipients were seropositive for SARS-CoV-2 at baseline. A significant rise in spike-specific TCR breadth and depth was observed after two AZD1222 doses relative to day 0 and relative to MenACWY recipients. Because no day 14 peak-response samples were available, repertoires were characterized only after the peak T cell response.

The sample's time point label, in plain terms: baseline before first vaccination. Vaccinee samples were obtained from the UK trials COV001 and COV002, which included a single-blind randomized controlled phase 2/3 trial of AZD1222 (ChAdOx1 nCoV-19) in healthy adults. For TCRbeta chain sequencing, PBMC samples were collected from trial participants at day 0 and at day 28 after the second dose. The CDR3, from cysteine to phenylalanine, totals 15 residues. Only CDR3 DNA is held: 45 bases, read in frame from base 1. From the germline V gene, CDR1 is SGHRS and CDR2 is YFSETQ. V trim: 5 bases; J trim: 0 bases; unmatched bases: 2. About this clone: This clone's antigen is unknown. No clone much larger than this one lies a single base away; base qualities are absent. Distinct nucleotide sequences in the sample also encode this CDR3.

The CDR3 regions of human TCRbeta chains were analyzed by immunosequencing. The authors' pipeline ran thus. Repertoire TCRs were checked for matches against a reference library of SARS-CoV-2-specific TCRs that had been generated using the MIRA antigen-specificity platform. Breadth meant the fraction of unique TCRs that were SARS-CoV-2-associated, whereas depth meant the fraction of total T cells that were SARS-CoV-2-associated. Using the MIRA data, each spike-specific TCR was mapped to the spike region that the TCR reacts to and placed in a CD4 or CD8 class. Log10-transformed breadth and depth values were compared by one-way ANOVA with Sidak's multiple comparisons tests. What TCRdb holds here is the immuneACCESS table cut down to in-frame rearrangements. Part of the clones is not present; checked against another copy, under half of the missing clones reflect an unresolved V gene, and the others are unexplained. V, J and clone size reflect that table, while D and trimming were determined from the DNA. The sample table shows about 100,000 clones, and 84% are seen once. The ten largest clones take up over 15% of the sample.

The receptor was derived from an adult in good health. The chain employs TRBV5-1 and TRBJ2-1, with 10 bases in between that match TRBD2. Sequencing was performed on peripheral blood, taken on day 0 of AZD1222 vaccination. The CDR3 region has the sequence CASSSSGSSYNEQFF. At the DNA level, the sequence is TGCGCCAGCAGTTCTAGCGGGAGCTCCTACAATGAGCAGTTCTTC.